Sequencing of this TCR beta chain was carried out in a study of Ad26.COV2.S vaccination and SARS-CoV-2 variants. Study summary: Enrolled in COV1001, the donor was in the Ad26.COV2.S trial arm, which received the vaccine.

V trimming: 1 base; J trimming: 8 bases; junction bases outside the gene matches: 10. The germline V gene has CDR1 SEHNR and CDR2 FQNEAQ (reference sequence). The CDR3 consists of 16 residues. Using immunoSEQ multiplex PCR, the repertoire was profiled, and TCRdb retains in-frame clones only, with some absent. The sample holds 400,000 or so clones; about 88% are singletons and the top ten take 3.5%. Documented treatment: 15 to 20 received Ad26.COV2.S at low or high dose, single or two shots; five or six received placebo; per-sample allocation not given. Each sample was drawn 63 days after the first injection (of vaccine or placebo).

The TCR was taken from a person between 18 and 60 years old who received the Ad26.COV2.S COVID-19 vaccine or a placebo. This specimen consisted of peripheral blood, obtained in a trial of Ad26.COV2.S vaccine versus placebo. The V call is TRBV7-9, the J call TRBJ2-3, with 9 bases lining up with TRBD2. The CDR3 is CASSLVWRGGSGTQYF. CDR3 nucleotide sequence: TGTGCCAGCAGCTTAGTATGGCGGGGGGGCTCCGGTACGCAGTATTTT. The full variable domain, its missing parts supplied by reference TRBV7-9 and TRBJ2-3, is DTGVSQNPRHKITKRGQNVTFRCDPISEHNRLYWYRQTLGQGPEFLTYFQNEAQLEKSRLLSDRFSAERPKGSFSTLEIQRTEQGDSAMYLCASSLVWRGGSGTQYFGPGTRLTVL.